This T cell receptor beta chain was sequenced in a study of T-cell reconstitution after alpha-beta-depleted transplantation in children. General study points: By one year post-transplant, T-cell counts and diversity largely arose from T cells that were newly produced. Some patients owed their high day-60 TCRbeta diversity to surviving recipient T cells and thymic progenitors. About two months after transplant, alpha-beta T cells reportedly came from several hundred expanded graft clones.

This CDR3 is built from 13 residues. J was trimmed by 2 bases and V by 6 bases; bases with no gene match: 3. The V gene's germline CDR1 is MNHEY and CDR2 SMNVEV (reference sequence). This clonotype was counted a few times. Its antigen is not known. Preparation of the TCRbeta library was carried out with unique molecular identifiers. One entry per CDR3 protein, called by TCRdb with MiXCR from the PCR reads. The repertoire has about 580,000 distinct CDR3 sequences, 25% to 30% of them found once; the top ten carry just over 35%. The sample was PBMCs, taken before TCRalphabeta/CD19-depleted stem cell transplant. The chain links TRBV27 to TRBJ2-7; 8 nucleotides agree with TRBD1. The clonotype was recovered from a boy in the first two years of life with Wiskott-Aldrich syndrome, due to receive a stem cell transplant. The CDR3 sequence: CASRGQGPYEQYF. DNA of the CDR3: TGTGCCAGCAGAGGACAGGGTCCCTACGAGCAGTACTTC.